A selection of T cell receptor beta chains follows, all from one sample in a study of monozygotic twins with inflammatory bowel disease. With the 5' RACE reads reprocessed, TCRdb shows one record per CDR3 protein and no DNA. The sample data list 160,000 or so distinct CDR3 sequences. The sequencing input was blood. The receptors originated from a human donor with ulcerative colitis or Crohn's disease, or a healthy co-twin of an affected twin (not recorded which). Each CDR3 is given with its conserved first and last residue.

CASSEVAGGEGKQFF	TRBJ2-1	15	TRBV6-4
CSAGELRQGYTGELFF	TRBJ2-2	16	TRBV20-1
CASSQDGASGVNAQYF	TRBJ2-5	16	TRBV4-2
CASSSGGHGEKLFF	TRBJ1-4	14	TRBV7-9
CASSLTGEDEKLFF	TRBJ1-4	14	TRBV5-1
CSARRASEQYF	TRBJ2-7	11	TRBV20-1
CASTPPSRATEAFF	TRBJ1-1	14	TRBV12-3/TRBV12-4
CASSFLPREAYNEQFF	TRBJ2-1	16	TRBV7-9
CASSLPTGGSYEQYF	TRBJ2-7	15	TRBV28
CASSLGQGADNEQFF	TRBJ2-1	15	TRBV7-9
CASSLSDSGNTIYF	TRBJ1-3	14	TRBV5-1
CASSGGLAGGWNEQFF	TRBJ2-1	16	TRBV5-1
CASRAAQWKFF	TRBJ2-1	11	TRBV7-2
CASSWRDRDSGANVLTF	TRBJ2-6	17	TRBV19
CSFPGTGTYEQYF	TRBJ2-7	13	TRBV20-1
CASGHGGPSEKLFF	TRBJ1-4	14	TRBV25-1
CSAIRDTDQPQHF	TRBJ1-5	13	TRBV20-1
CASSHLAGGPAGELFF	TRBJ2-2	16	TRBV4-1
CSARVGLADNEQFF	TRBJ2-1	14	TRBV20-1
CASSLTGDQPQHF	TRBJ1-5	13	TRBV7-9
CASSLGTEDEQYF	TRBJ2-7	13	TRBV5-1
CASRGALTNEQFF	TRBJ2-1	13	TRBV5-1
CATRSMNEQFF	TRBJ2-1	11	TRBV15